The 13 T cell receptor beta chains presented below share a single source sample, sequenced in a study of CD8 T cells in ankylosing spondylitis. One entry per CDR3 protein, called by TCRdb with MiXCR from the 5' RACE reads. The data hold about 420,000 distinct CDR3 sequences, with approximately 20% observed a single time. Findings and caveats of the study: The study identified a TCR beta motif of roughly eight highly homologous variants that appeared characteristic of ankylosing spondylitis blood.

The antigens for these receptors are not known. Source material: blood, either unsorted or a sorted T cell fraction (not recorded which). These receptor sequences come from a male donor with ankylosing spondylitis.

This clonotype turned up a few times. This sequence joins TRBV29-1 and TRBJ1-1; D is perhaps TRBD1 (5 bases). CDR3 size: 12 residues. Germline CDR1 reads SQVTM; CDR2 reads ANQGSEA. The germline V and J ends were trimmed by 5 bases and 6 bases, with 13 bases remaining between them. In nucleotides, the CDR3 is TGCAGCGTTTCCCGGGGGGGTTCTGAAGCTTTCTTT. Amino acids: CSVSRGGSEAFF.

The V call is TRBV5-1, the J call TRBJ2-1; 7 bases are a match to TRBD2. Per the germline V gene, CDR1 is SGHRS and CDR2 is YFSETQ. V lost 0 bases and J lost 6; bases outside the gene matches: 6. The CDR3 consists of 15 residues. CDR3 in amino acids: CASSLGGGRGNEQFF. In DNA, the CDR3 is TGCGCCAGCAGCTTGGGGGGCGGGAGAGGCAATGAGCAGTTCTTC.

This clonotype was observed a few times. V and J are TRBV20-1 and TRBJ1-6; unclear D gene. Germline V lookup: CDR1 DFQATT, CDR2 SNEGSKA (reference sequence). The V end was cut by 4 bases, the J end by 10 bases, with 14 bases between. This CDR3 has 13 residues. DNA for the CDR3: TGCAGTGCTACCAGAGATACGAGATCACCCCTCCACTTT. It yields the protein CSATRDTRSPLHF.

The chain employs TRBV6-1 and TRBJ2-1, with TRBD2 matching 8 bases. The CDR3 has 16 amino acids. The J segment lost 4 bases and the V segment lost 9 bases, leaving 14 bases of the junction unmatched. The germline V gene has CDR1 MNHNS and CDR2 SASEGT. The CDR3 DNA reads as TGTGCCAGTTCGGGAGGGCGTAATCGGTTTTACAATGAGCAGTTCTTC. Residues: CASSGGRNRFYNEQFF.

The chain's CDR3 is CSARDPRSYNEQFF. CDR3 in DNA: TGCAGTGCTAGAGACCCGAGATCCTACAATGAGCAGTTCTTC. The chain recombines TRBV20-1 with TRBJ2-1; no definite D call. The CDR3 is made up of 14 amino acids. Per germline, CDR1 DFQATT and CDR2 SNEGSKA (reference sequence). Trimming pared 0 bases from V and 1 base from J, leaving 7 bases between.

This clonotype was counted ten times or more. This chain links TRBV7-8 with TRBJ2-7; 7 bases are a match to TRBD2. The CDR3 extends over 15 amino acids. The ends lost 6 bases at V and 2 bases at J; junction bases unmatched: 10. The germline gives CDR1 SGHVS, CDR2 FQNEAQ. CDR3 in DNA: TGTGCCAGCAGTCCTCTTCCCGGGACTACCTACGAGCAGTACTTC. This translates into CASSPLPGTTYEQYF.

The gene calls are TRBV4-3 and TRBJ2-3; D is uncertain. Between the trimmed V and J ends, which lost 4 bases and 2 bases, there was a span of 10 bases. The CDR3 consists of 14 residues. Per germline, CDR1 LGHNA and CDR2 YSLEER. The CDR3 is CASSLRYHTDTQYF. DNA of the CDR3: TGCGCCAGCAGCCTCCGATACCACACAGATACGCAGTATTTT.

V gene TRBV20-1 combines with J gene TRBJ2-2; D is unclear. Per the germline V gene, CDR1 is DFQATT and CDR2 is SNEGSKA (reference sequence). CDR3 length equals 12 residues. CDR3 nucleotide sequence: TGCAGCGTCCGGGCCGACACCGGGGAGCTGTTTTTT. Translating it yields CSVRADTGELFF.

The chain couples TRBV7-3 to TRBJ1-1; TRBD1 matches 7 bases. CDR1 and CDR2 (germline): SGHTA, FQGTGA. This CDR3 is built from 15 residues. V was pared by 0 bases and J by 4 bases, with 5 bases of the junction left unmatched. DNA of the CDR3: TGTGCCAGCAGCTTAACCCCGACAGGGAGCACTGAAGCTTTCTTT. Protein sequence: CASSLTPTGSTEAFF.

This clonotype showed up many times. The V gene is TRBV4-3, the J gene TRBJ2-2, with D unresolved. The CDR3 consists of 15 residues. Germline V lookup: CDR1 LGHNA, CDR2 YSLEER. The V and J ends lost 4 bases and 6 bases respectively, with 15 bases between them. The CDR3 protein is CASSPSGGWAGELFF. For the CDR3, the DNA is TGCGCCAGCAGCCCCTCCGGCGGTTGGGCCGGGGAGCTGTTTTTT.

The rearrangement joins TRBV12-3 or TRBV12-4 to TRBJ2-7, with 10 nucleotides matching TRBD1. The CDR3 length is 14 residues. J lost 12 bases, V lost 5 bases, and 13 bases had no gene match. The CDR3 bases are TGTGCCAGCAGTAGGGGACAGGGGAGGTCTCGTTCGTACTTC. As protein: CASSRGQGRSRSYF.

Many counts were recorded for this clonotype. V is TRBV28 and J is TRBJ1-1; D is perhaps TRBD1 (5 bases). V was trimmed by 3 bases and J by 1 base, leaving 9 bases between them. The length of the CDR3 is 14 residues. Germline loops: CDR1 MDHEN, CDR2 SYDVKM. Written as DNA, the CDR3 is TGTGCCAGCAGTTTCAGGACAACGAACACTGAAGCTTTCTTT. It codes for CASSFRTTNTEAFF.

The chain recombines TRBV15 with TRBJ1-4; D is perhaps TRBD1 (5 bases). Trimming took off 7 bases at V and 4 bases at J, with 22 bases between the two ends. The CDR3 totals 17 residues. Germline V gene data show CDR1 as LNHNV and CDR2 as YYDKDF (reference sequence). CDR3 sequence: CATKRQQGPAFNEKLFF. In DNA form, the CDR3 reads TGTGCCACCAAACGTCAGCAGGGACCTGCATTTAATGAAAAACTGTTTTTT.